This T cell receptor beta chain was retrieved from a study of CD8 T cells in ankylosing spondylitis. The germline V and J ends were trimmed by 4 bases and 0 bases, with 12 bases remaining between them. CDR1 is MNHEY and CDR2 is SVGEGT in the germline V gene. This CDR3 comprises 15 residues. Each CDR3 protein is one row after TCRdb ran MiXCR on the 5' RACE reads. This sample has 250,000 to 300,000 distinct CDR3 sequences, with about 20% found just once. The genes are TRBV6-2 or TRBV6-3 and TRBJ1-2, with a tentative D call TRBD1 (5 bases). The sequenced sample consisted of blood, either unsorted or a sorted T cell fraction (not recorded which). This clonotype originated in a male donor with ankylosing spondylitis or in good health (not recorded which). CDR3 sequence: CASSWGDATNYGYTF. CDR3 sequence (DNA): TGTGCCAGCAGTTGGGGGGACGCAACTAACTATGGCTACACCTTC.